The 26 T cell receptor beta chains below all came from one sample that was sequenced in a study of blood T cell repertoires in COVID-19. TCRdb keeps only in-frame clones here, not all; method: immunoSEQ multiplex PCR. The data contain about 170,000 clones, about 85% of them singletons. The material sequenced was peripheral blood. These receptors were collected from an elderly man with COVID-19, enrolled during active disease.

The chain has TRBV11-2 and TRBJ1-2; D possibly corresponds to TRBD1 (5 bases). Per germline, CDR1 SGHAT and CDR2 FQNNGV. This CDR3 has 14 amino acids. Trimming removed 0 bases from V and 4 bases from J, with 9 bases in between. The CDR3 loop is CASSLEAGPYGYTF. The CDR3 region has the DNA TGTGCCAGCAGCTTAGAAGCAGGGCCCTATGGCTACACCTTC.

The rearrangement joins TRBV24-1 to TRBJ2-3; tentatively, D is TRBD2 (5 bases). There are 14 residues in the CDR3. V lost 4 bases and J lost 9, with 16 bases in between. Germline V gene lookup returns CDR1 KGHDR and CDR2 SFDVKD. CDR3 amino acids: CATSDPGGSWTQYF. The CDR3 nucleotides are TGTGCCACCAGTGACCCCGGAGGCAGTTGGACGCAGTATTTT.

The V gene is TRBV6-5, the J gene TRBJ1-1; 7 bases are a match to TRBD1. The V segment lost 2 bases and the J segment 1 base; nucleotides outside the gene matches: 7. This CDR3 is 16 amino acids long. Germline V gene lookup returns CDR1 MNHEY and CDR2 SVGAGI. CDR3 sequence: CASSYGGTDPNTEAFF. CDR3 sequence (DNA): TGTGCCAGCAGTTACGGGGGGACAGACCCGAACACTGAAGCTTTCTTT.

This chain connects TRBV6-1 to TRBJ1-2; D gene uncertain. In germline, CDR1 is MNHNS, CDR2 SASEGT. The CDR3 has 16 amino acids. Trimming left V 0 bases short and J 3 bases short, with 14 bases between. The DNA for the CDR3 is TGTGCCAGCAGTGAAGCTCAGGCCGCCGGGGACTATGGCTACACCTTC. It is translated as CASSEAQAAGDYGYTF.

The chain couples TRBV28 to TRBJ2-3; 9 bases line up with TRBD2. The V gene end was trimmed by 2 bases and the J gene end by 6 bases; junction bases not matched to a gene: 6. CDR3 size: 15 residues. Germline CDR1 is MDHEN and CDR2 is SYDVKM. The CDR3 loop reads CASSLAGGPLDTQYF. The DNA for the CDR3 is TGTGCCAGCAGTTTAGCGGGGGGGCCCCTTGATACGCAGTATTTT.

This chain joins TRBV7-2 and TRBJ1-2; 10 bases are shared with TRBD1. The J segment lost 5 bases and the V segment lost 4 bases, leaving 1 base of the junction unmatched. The CDR3 is 13 residues long. In germline, CDR1 is SGHTA, CDR2 FQGNSA. The DNA for the CDR3 is TGTGCCAGCAGCTGGGGACAGGGGTATGGCTACACCTTC. This translates into CASSWGQGYGYTF.

The sample holds one count of this clone. J is TRBJ2-5 and V is TRBV19; TRBD2 aligns across 8 bases. This CDR3 is 15 amino acids long. CDR1 is LNHDA, CDR2 SQIVND, per germline (reference sequence). V dropped 7 bases and J dropped 2; count of bases not matched to a gene: 9. CDR3 bases: TGTGCCAGTACCACGGGGGGGGGACTTCAAGAGACCCAGTACTTC. Encoded protein: CASTTGGGLQETQYF.

The chain employs TRBV10-3 and TRBJ2-7, with 9 bases matching TRBD1. CDR1 is ENHRY, CDR2 SYGVKD, per germline. The J segment lost 3 bases and the V segment lost 3 bases, leaving 3 bases of the junction unmatched. The CDR3 length is 14 residues. CDR3 amino acids: CAISDWDRDYEQYF. The CDR3 DNA reads as TGTGCCATCAGTGATTGGGACAGGGACTACGAGCAGTACTTC.

This sequence joins TRBV6-4 and TRBJ2-7; tentatively, D is TRBD1 (5 bases). The CDR3 is 12 amino acids. Trimming removed 9 bases from V and 2 bases from J, with 11 bases in between. CDR1 is MRHNA and CDR2 is SNTAGT in the germline V gene. The DNA for the CDR3 is TGTGCCAGAAAGACAGCGACCTACGAGCAGTACTTC. Translation: CARKTATYEQYF.

This clone was observed a handful of times. This rearrangement joins TRBV19 to TRBJ2-1; 9 bases fit TRBD1. CDR1 and CDR2 (germline): LNHDA, SQIVND (reference sequence). V dropped 5 bases and J dropped 9; count of bases not matched to a gene: 5. CDR3 length: 13 residues. The CDR3 coding sequence is TGTGCCAGTAGTCCAACAGGGGGCACTGAGCAGTTCTTC. Amino acids: CASSPTGGTEQFF.

This clone was picked up one time. The chain is built from TRBV23-1 and TRBJ2-7; D possibly corresponds to TRBD2 (5 bases). TRBV23-1 is designated an ORF whose function remains uncertain. Trimming took off 2 bases at V and 4 bases at J, with 21 bases between the two ends. The CDR3 spans 17 residues. The CDR3 region is CASSQRDRVPGFYEQYF. The CDR3 bases are TGCGCCAGCAGTCAACGGGATCGAGTCCCCGGTTTTTACGAGCAGTACTTC.

The rearrangement joins TRBV6-2 or TRBV6-3 to TRBJ1-5; D perhaps matches TRBD1 (6 bases). Per the germline V gene, CDR1 is MNHEY and CDR2 is SVGEGT. The CDR3 has 13 amino acids. The ends were cut back, 5 bases at V and 6 bases at J, with 11 bases in the middle. CDR3 sequence reads: CASSRDIAQPQHF. CDR3 nucleotides: TGTGCCAGCAGTCGGGACATTGCTCAGCCCCAGCATTTT.

The count of this clone is one. This chain connects TRBV6-5 to TRBJ2-3; 8 bases fit TRBD2. The CDR3 length is 14 residues. Germline-derived CDR1 and CDR2 are MNHEY and SVGAGI. V lost 7 bases to trimming and J lost 2 bases; unmatched junction nucleotides: 5. The CDR3 protein is CASIPAGATDTQYF. The CDR3 region has the DNA TGTGCCAGCATCCCAGCGGGGGCCACAGATACGCAGTATTTT.

The chain recombines TRBV10-3 with TRBJ1-5, with D uncertain. The CDR3 totals 14 residues. The V end was cut by 0 bases, the J end by 0 bases, with 3 bases between. Germline V gene sequence: CDR1 ENHRY, CDR2 SYGVKD. The CDR3 spells CAISESSSNQPQHF. CDR3 DNA: TGTGCCATCAGTGAGTCGAGTAGCAATCAGCCCCAGCATTTT.

The CDR3: CASKRAGGVGNSPLHF. CDR3 in DNA: TGTGCCAGCAAGAGGGCAGGTGGCGTGGGTAATTCACCCCTCCACTTT. This chain connects TRBV16 to TRBJ1-6; D is undetermined. Germline V gives CDR1 KGHSY, CDR2 FQNENV. Trimming shortened V by 7 bases and J by 6 bases, and 19 bases separated the two germline ends. CDR3 length: 16 amino acids.

This clone came up a few times. This chain uses TRBV7-2 with TRBJ1-1; D is perhaps TRBD1 (6 bases). CDR1 and CDR2 (germline): SGHTA, FQGNSA. CDR3 length: 15 amino acids. V was trimmed by 1 base and J by 4 bases, leaving 13 bases between them. Here the CDR3 reads CASSLETGTATEAFF. The CDR3 DNA reads as TGTGCCAGCAGCTTAGAAACAGGGACGGCCACTGAAGCTTTCTTT.

This clone was counted only a few times. The rearrangement joins TRBV29-1 to TRBJ2-2, with 7 bases matching TRBD1. V was pared by 6 bases and J by 0 bases, with 4 bases of the junction left unmatched. Germline V gene lookup returns CDR1 SQVTM and CDR2 ANQGSEA. The CDR3 has 14 amino acids. The CDR3 DNA reads as TGCAGCGTGGCCGGGACAGCGAACACCGGGGAGCTGTTTTTT. Its translation: CSVAGTANTGELFF.

The rearrangement uses TRBV5-1 and TRBJ1-1; tentatively, D is TRBD1 (5 bases). CDR3 length equals 13 residues. The germline gives CDR1 SGHRS, CDR2 YFSETQ. V was cut by 10 bases and J by 2 bases, with 15 bases left in between. The CDR3 nucleotides read TGCGCCTCAGCATATCAGGGAAACACTGAAGCTTTCTTT. Translated: CASAYQGNTEAFF.

This rearrangement joins TRBV3-1 (or the pseudogene TRBV3-2) to TRBJ2-1; a weak D match, TRBD1 (5 bases). Trimming pared 2 bases from V and 4 bases from J, leaving 9 bases between. Per the germline V gene, CDR1 is LGHDT and CDR2 is YNNKEL (reference sequence). CDR3 length: 14 residues. The CDR3 DNA reads as TGTGCCAGCAGCCAACTTGCAGGGTACAATGAGCAGTTCTTC. This codes for CASSQLAGYNEQFF.

This chain links TRBV19 with TRBJ2-7, with a tentative D call TRBD1 (6 bases). The germline CDR1 and CDR2 sequences are LNHDA and SQIVND (reference sequence). V shed 1 base and J shed 0 bases, with 10 bases lying between them. CDR3 length: 15 residues. CDR3 bases: TGTGCCAGTAGTATAGCCCAGGGGACCTCCTACGAGCAGTACTTC. As protein: CASSIAQGTSYEQYF.

The chain couples TRBV11-2 to TRBJ2-1; TRBD1 agrees at 10 bases. There are 15 residues in the CDR3. CDR1 and CDR2 from the germline V gene are SGHAT and FQNNGV. With 4 bases clipped from V and 3 bases from J, the junction kept 3 bases outside the gene matches. CDR3 residues: CASSSRTGGYNEQFF. CDR3 bases: TGTGCCAGCAGCTCACGGACAGGGGGCTACAATGAGCAGTTCTTC.

Written as DNA, the CDR3 is TGTGCCAGCAGCCCCCGGGACAGGAGAGCCAGAGGTGGTCAGCCCCAGCATTTT. The encoded protein is CASSPRDRRARGGQPQHF. The V and J genes are TRBV4-2 and TRBJ1-5, with 8 bases lining up with TRBD1. The germline V gene encodes CDR1 LGHNA and CDR2 YNFKEQ. This CDR3 contains 18 residues. V trimming: 4 bases; J trimming: 6 bases; junction bases outside the gene matches: 17.

The V call is TRBV3-1 (or the pseudogene TRBV3-2), the J call TRBJ1-2; D possibly corresponds to TRBD1 (5 bases). In germline, CDR1 is LGHDT, CDR2 YNNKEL (reference sequence). The CDR3 has 14 amino acids. V was shortened by 2 bases and J by 1 base, with 8 bases between the two germline ends. The CDR3 region is CASSQLGVNYGYTF. The CDR3 DNA sequence: TGTGCCAGCAGCCAATTAGGGGTTAACTATGGCTACACCTTC.

This clone was seen only once. CDR3 sequence reads: CSASQGGGRAREKLFF. DNA for the CDR3: TGCAGTGCTAGTCAGGGTGGGGGCAGGGCGAGGGAAAAACTGTTTTTT. V is TRBV20-1 and J is TRBJ1-4, with a weak D call TRBD1 (6 bases). V was clipped by 3 bases and J by 8 bases, with 22 bases between them. Germline V lookup: CDR1 DFQATT, CDR2 SNEGSKA (reference sequence). This CDR3 comprises 16 residues.

The chain has TRBV5-3 and TRBJ1-6; 7 bases map to TRBD1. TRBV5-3 carries the ORF label, with uncertain function. CDR3 length: 17 residues. The V and J ends lost 1 base and 9 bases, in that order; junction bases with no gene match: 13. This chain's CDR3 is CARSLIRGPPDGSPLHF. In DNA, the CDR3 is TGTGCCAGAAGCTTGATAAGGGGGCCCCCGGACGGTTCACCCCTCCACTTT.

The chain joins TRBV10-3 to TRBJ2-1; the D gene is possibly TRBD2 (5 bases). Germline CDR1 is ENHRY and CDR2 is SYGVKD. The CDR3 covers 12 residues. The V and J ends lost 8 bases and 8 bases respectively, with 13 bases between them. CDR3 region: CAIPRVGDEQFF. CDR3 sequence (DNA): TGTGCCATCCCTCGAGTGGGAGATGAGCAGTTCTTC.